This T cell receptor beta chain was profiled in a study of T-cell memory formation after mild COVID-19 (dated by TCRdb to the early 2020s). About the investigation overall: Most TCR sequence clusters were specific to one of the two donors. The cohort comprised two young, previously healthy adult volunteers, one female and one male. T-cell clones expanding and contracting after mild COVID-19 in a couple of donors were tracked by longitudinal TCRalpha and TCRbeta repertoire sequencing. What the study reported, not specific to this receptor: Some responding clones were found in pre-infection memory, which suggests that pre-existing cross-reactive memory T cells took part in the SARS-CoV-2 response. Contracting CD4+ clones turned up mainly in the CM and EM memory subsets, whereas EMRA was where CD8+ clones were enriched. Only a couple of mild cases were covered in the study, and larger cohorts including severe cases with pre-infection samples were considered necessary. Clones that contracted from day 15 to 85 showed balanced CD4/CD8 phenotypes, whereas a second wave of clones that expanded from day 15 to 37 leaned towards CD4+. SARS-CoV-2 specificity was not confirmed for the second-wave clones peaking on day 37.

TCRdb shows the sequencer as Illumina NovaSeq 6000. cDNA libraries for TCRalpha and TCRbeta were prepared by 5'RACE using constant-segment primers, with sample barcodes and unique molecular identifiers added. Trizol reagent was used to extract RNA from every sample. Amplification of the libraries took two PCR steps, and the second step added a second sample barcode plus Illumina TruSeq adapters. The libraries were sequenced on an Illumina NovaSeq using 2 x 150 bp paired-end reads. The published analysis was carried out like this. Reads were demultiplexed and collapsed into UMI-guided consensus sequences with migec v1.2.7. Using mixcr v2.1.11, UMI consensuses were aligned to TRA and TRB V and J templates and then assembled into clonotypes. Expanded or contracted clonotypes were those called significant by both edgeR and NoisET, with noise models trained on biological replicates. For edgeR calls, a false discovery rate-adjusted p below 0.01 and a log2 fold-change threshold of 1 were applied. As an exploratory analysis of dynamics, max-normalized trajectories of the 1000 most abundant clonotypes were examined with PCA combined with hierarchical clustering. The CD4 or CD8 phenotype of responding clones was assigned using the separately sequenced CD4+ and CD8+ repertoires. Using fastp at Q25 and MiXCR, TCRdb reprocessed the public reads and kept productive beta chains. Every entry covers one CDR3 protein and lists the most common genes and DNA from its rows. These V and J calls originate from TCRdb's pipeline instead of the authors' own analysis. Within this sample are about 400,000 distinct CDR3 sequences, with about 16% of them counted one time only. The ten largest clones add up to under 25% of the sample.

Ficoll-Paque density gradient centrifugation was the method used to isolate PBMCs. The sample holds a few counts of this clonotype. This clone's antigen is unknown. Base qualities are not at hand, and no much larger clone is one base apart. CDR1 and CDR2 were assigned from the germline V gene as SGHVS and FNYEAQ. Its CDR3 holds 16 amino acids, cysteine through phenylalanine. Solely the CDR3 DNA is kept, with 48 bases framed from the first base. Trimming takes 4 bases from V and 1 base from J, and the germline ends sit 13 bases apart. Sequenced: PBMCs or a T cell subset sorted from them (not recorded which). Recombination joined TRBV7-6 with TRBJ2-2; the best D guess is TRBD1, with 7 bases matching. The sequence was obtained from a man in his late teens or twenties who had mild COVID-19 (a few samples of this study predate the infection). The sample titles of this study are shuffled in the database, so cell type and time point are left out; the donor was told from shared clones. The base sequence is TGTGCCAGCAGCTCTCCAGGGGGGCTGAACACCGGGGAGCTGTTTTTT. Its protein reads: CASSSPGGLNTGELFF.